A single TCR beta chain is shown here with its context. No antigen is known for it. Base qualities were left out, and no much larger clone turns up one base away. The data belong to a study of blood T cell repertoires in COVID-19 (dated by TCRdb to 2019 to 2021). Concerning the study at large: Samples covering the acute and convalescent phases of COVID-19 were provided by collaborators in the United States, Italy and Spain. The prospective study material was composed of cDNA or gDNA derived from T cells, B-cell-depleted T cells, or PBMCs. The dataset comprised deeply sampled blood TCRbeta repertoires from subjects exposed to, actively infected with, or recovered from COVID-19. A freely available public database, intended as a resource for researchers studying the immune response to SARS-CoV-2, is where the repertoires were released. Samples were obtained from the ongoing ImmuneRACE study (first 160 participants) and from roughly 1,300 subjects provided by 6 global collaborators. Nearly every sample came with metadata listing a de-identified subject ID, COVID-19 status, age in years and sex. Where available, HLA class I and class II types were taken from metadata supplied by the sample provider and were not determined by assay-based typing.

Enrolling through a virtual design, the prospective study's participants ranged in age from roughly 18 to 89 years and lived across some 23 United States geographic areas. Cohort assignment in the prospective study relied on participant-reported clinical history from a screening survey and a study questionnaire. Recovered participants in ImmuneRACE Cohort 3 were defined by two consecutive negative NP/OP PCR tests, clearance by a healthcare professional, or resolution of symptoms. Mobile phlebotomists in the prospective study collected whole blood, serum and a nasopharyngeal or oropharyngeal swab from every participant. Additional blood draws and questionnaires over a 2-month period could optionally be provided by prospective study participants. Before DNA extraction, blood samples from the prospective study were shipped at room temperature or frozen. TCRbeta CDR3 regions were amplified from genomic DNA by means of the immunoSEQ Assay, a bias-controlled multiplex PCR. The authors processed their data as follows. Within the assay, amplification of reference gene primers was used to estimate how many nucleated cells each sample contained. To quantify the absolute abundance of each unique TCRbeta CDR3 rearrangement, sequence reads were collapsed and filtered. For each sample, productive Simpson clonality was calculated as the square root of Simpson's diversity index across productive rearrangements. The clones in this table, taken by TCRdb from immuneACCESS, are in-frame only. Not every clone is retained; where verified, under half of the shortfall comes from an unresolved V gene, and the cause of the rest is unknown. V, J and clone size were drawn from that table, and D and trimming were deduced from the DNA. This sample holds a few hundred thousand clones; around nine tenths were observed only once. Around 1.6% of the sample comes from the top ten.

Findings and caveats that apply to the study as a whole: Clinical and demographic metadata were provided uncurated, with the amount varying by source and participant.

The receptor's source is a woman in her fifties or sixties who had recovered from COVID-19. Material for sequencing was PBMCs or T cells enriched from blood (not recorded which).

The DNA sequence reads TGTGCCAGTAGCCGACCGGGACTAGCGCTTGCGGATACGCAGTATTTT. It translates as CASSRPGLALADTQYF. The chain uses TRBV19 and TRBJ2-3, with 10 middle bases fitting TRBD2. Including cysteine and phenylalanine, the CDR3 has 16 amino acids. Kept here is only the CDR3 DNA, which spans 48 bases and is read in frame from base 1. V has 6 bases trimmed and J has 6 bases trimmed; junction bases matching no gene number 12. According to the germline V gene (reference sequence), CDR1 reads LNHDA and CDR2 reads SQIVND.